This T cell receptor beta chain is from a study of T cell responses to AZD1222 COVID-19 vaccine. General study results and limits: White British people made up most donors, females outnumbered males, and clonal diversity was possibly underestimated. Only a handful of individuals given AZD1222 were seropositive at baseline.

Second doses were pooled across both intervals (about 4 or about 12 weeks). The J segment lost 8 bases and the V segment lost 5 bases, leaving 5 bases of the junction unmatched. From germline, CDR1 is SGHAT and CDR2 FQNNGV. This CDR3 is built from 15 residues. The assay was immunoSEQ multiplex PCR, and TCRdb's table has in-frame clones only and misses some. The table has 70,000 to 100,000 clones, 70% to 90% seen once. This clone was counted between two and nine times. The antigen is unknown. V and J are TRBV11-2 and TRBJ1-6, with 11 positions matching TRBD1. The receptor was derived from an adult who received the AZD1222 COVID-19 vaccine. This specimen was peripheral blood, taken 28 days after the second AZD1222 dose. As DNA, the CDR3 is TGTGCCAGCAGCCAGCGGGACAGGGGGGATTCACCCCTCCACTTT. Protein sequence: CASSQRDRGDSPLHF.